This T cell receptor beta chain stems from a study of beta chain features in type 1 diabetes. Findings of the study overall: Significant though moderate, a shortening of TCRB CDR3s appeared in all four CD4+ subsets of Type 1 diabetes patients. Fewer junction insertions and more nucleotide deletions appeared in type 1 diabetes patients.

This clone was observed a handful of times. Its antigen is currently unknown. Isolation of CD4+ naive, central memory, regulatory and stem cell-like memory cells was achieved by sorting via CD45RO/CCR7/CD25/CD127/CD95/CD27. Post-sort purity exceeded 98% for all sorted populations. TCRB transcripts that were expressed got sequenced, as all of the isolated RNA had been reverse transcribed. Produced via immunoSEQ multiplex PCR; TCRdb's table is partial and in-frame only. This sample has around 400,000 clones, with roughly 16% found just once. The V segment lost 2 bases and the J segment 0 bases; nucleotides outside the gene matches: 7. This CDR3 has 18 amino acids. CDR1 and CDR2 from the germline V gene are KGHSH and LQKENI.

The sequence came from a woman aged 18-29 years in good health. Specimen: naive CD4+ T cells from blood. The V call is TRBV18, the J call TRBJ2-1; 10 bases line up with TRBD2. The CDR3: CASSPSTSGKSSYNEQFF. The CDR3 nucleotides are TGTGCCAGCTCACCAAGCACTAGCGGGAAGAGCTCCTACAATGAGCAGTTCTTC.